These 23 T cell receptor beta chains share one sample of origin, sequenced in a study of blood T cell repertoires in COVID-19 (dated by TCRdb to about 2020). To prepare the library, the immunoSEQ multiplex PCR assay was applied. The source is immuneACCESS, and TCRdb retained only in-frame sequences with V and J called. Part of the clones is not carried over; for the studies checked, unresolved V genes explain less than half of this, and the remainder is unexplained. Within this sample are under 200,000 clones, with around nine tenths of them counted one time only. The ten largest clones take up approximately 6% of the sample. Material: peripheral blood. The receptors stem from a man aged 40-49 years with active or convalescent COVID-19.

Regarding this clone: The junction and the germline gene differ at one end; a read error may be behind it. This chain joins TRBV4-1 and TRBJ2-7; D uncertain. Germline loops: CDR1 MGHRA, CDR2 YSYEKL. The CDR3 spans 13 residues. CDR3 sequence (DNA): TGCGCCAGCAGTCAAGGGTCGGGTGTCGAGCAGTACTTC. Amino acid sequence: CASSQGSGVEQYF.

The chain links TRBV18 to TRBJ2-7; TRBD1 is a possible D gene (6 bases). V was cut by 4 bases and J by 4 bases, with 14 bases left in between. This CDR3 is 14 amino acids long. Germline V gene data show CDR1 as KGHSH and CDR2 as LQKENI. The CDR3 spells CASSLPGAQYEQYF. In DNA form, the CDR3 reads TGTGCCAGCTCACTACCAGGGGCCCAGTACGAGCAGTACTTC. Looking up the rest from reference TRBV18 and TRBJ2-7 gives the full variable domain: NAGVMQNPRHLVRRRGQEARLRCSPMKGHSHVYWYRQLPEEGLKFMVYLQKENIIDESGMPKERFSAEFPKEGPSILRIQQVVRGDSAAYFCASSLPGAQYEQYFGPGTRLTVT.

The rearrangement uses TRBV2 and TRBJ1-5; maybe TRBD1 (5 bases). The CDR3 is made up of 16 amino acids. CDR1 and CDR2 (germline): SNHLY, FYNNEI. The V and J ends lost 7 bases and 0 bases respectively, with 16 bases between them. The CDR3 nucleotides are TGTGCCAGCATGAGTGACAGACCGAGTAGCAATCAGCCCCAGCATTTT. This translates into CASMSDRPSSNQPQHF.

This clone has only a few counts. This chain links TRBV4-1 with TRBJ1-2; 10 bases align to TRBD1. Germline V CDR1 and CDR2: MGHRA, YSYEKL. The CDR3 length is 15 residues. V dropped 2 bases and J dropped 8; count of bases not matched to a gene: 8. The CDR3 is CASSQMTGGAEGYTF. The CDR3 region has the DNA TGCGCCAGCAGCCAAATGACAGGGGGCGCTGAAGGCTACACCTTC.

This clone was seen only once. V and J are TRBV28 and TRBJ1-2; D uncertain. The CDR3 has 16 residues. Germline CDR1 MDHEN, CDR2 SYDVKM. Deletions cut 2 bases from V and 8 bases from J, with 21 bases between. CDR3 sequence reads: CASSLIPPAANEGYTF. The DNA for the CDR3 is TGTGCCAGCAGTTTAATCCCCCCGGCGGCTAATGAAGGCTACACCTTC.

The rearrangement links TRBV5-1 to TRBJ2-3; possible D gene TRBD1, 5 bases. Germline values: CDR1 SGHRS, CDR2 YFSETQ. V dropped 0 bases and J dropped 1 base, with 9 bases sitting between them. The CDR3 extends over 15 amino acids. CDR3 DNA: TGCGCCAGCAGCTTGGTAGGGGATGGCACAGATACGCAGTATTTT. It yields the protein CASSLVGDGTDTQYF.

The CDR3 DNA reads TGTGCCAGCAGCAAAGGCGATGATAGCGGGAGGAATGATGAGCAGTTCTTC. Protein sequence: CASSKGDDSGRNDEQFF. This chain links TRBV21-1 with TRBJ2-1; the tabulated D call, TRBD2, remains unverified against the DNA. TRBV21-1 is a known pseudogene. There are 17 residues in the CDR3.

This chain links TRBV9 with TRBJ2-3, with 7 bases identical to TRBD2. The CDR3 has 16 residues. CDR1 and CDR2 from the germline V gene are SGDLS and YYNGEE. V lost 3 bases to trimming and J lost 0 bases; unmatched junction nucleotides: 7. The CDR3 DNA is TGTGCCAGCAGCGCGACGGGGGGACTTAGCACAGATACGCAGTATTTT. This gives the protein CASSATGGLSTDTQYF.

This sequence joins TRBV7-2 and TRBJ2-7; D unresolved. CDR1 is SGHTA and CDR2 is FQGNSA in the germline V gene. Trimming cost V 0 bases and J 1 base, with 4 bases left between them. This CDR3 has 13 residues. The CDR3 protein is CASSLAGSYEQYF. The CDR3 bases are TGTGCCAGCAGCTTAGCCGGTTCCTACGAGCAGTACTTC.

A few counts support this clone. The CDR3 loop is CASSLGTGGARNTIYF. CDR3 nucleotide sequence: TGTGCCAGCAGCTTAGGAACGGGGGGAGCAAGAAACACCATATATTTT. This chain links TRBV7-2 with TRBJ1-3, with D possibly matching TRBD1 (5 bases). The length of the CDR3 is 16 residues. The V gene lost 1 base and the J gene lost 5 bases, with 15 bases spanning the gap. CDR1 and CDR2 from the germline V gene are SGHTA and FQGNSA.

This chain links TRBV7-2 with TRBJ1-1; 11 nucleotides match TRBD1. The CDR3 length is 15 residues. V lost 2 bases, J lost 6 bases, and 5 bases stayed unmatched. Per the germline V gene, CDR1 is SGHTA and CDR2 is FQGNSA. DNA for the CDR3: TGTGCCAGCAGCTTAAGGGACAGGGGGAGGGCTGAAGCTTTCTTT. It encodes CASSLRDRGRAEAFF.

This clone came up once. The chain carries TRBV6-2 or TRBV6-3 and TRBJ1-2; tentatively, D is TRBD1 (6 bases). V was shortened by 6 bases and J by 4 bases, with 18 bases between the two germline ends. Germline V lookup: CDR1 MNHEY, CDR2 SVGEGT. This CDR3 has 15 amino acids. CDR3 sequence reads: CASSSFPGTLYGYTF. CDR3 in DNA: TGTGCCAGCAGCTCCTTTCCCGGGACACTCTATGGCTACACCTTC.

This clone was recorded once. The V call is TRBV5-1, the J call TRBJ2-4; 7 bases are shared with TRBD1. The CDR3 covers 17 residues. The V segment lost 0 bases and the J segment 0 bases; nucleotides outside the gene matches: 6. Germline V gene lookup returns CDR1 SGHRS and CDR2 YFSETQ. The CDR3 nucleotides are TGCGCCAGCAGCTTGGAAGGGACAGTAGGAGCCAAAAACATTCAGTACTTC. Translated: CASSLEGTVGAKNIQYF.

This chain uses TRBV30 with TRBJ2-7, with TRBD1 identical over 7 bases. J lost 5 bases, V lost 2 bases, and 9 bases had no gene match. The CDR3 contains 14 residues. The V gene's germline CDR1 is GTSNPN and CDR2 SVGIG (reference sequence). The CDR3 is CAWSMRGHANEQYF. Written as DNA, the CDR3 is TGTGCCTGGAGTATGAGGGGGCACGCCAACGAGCAGTACTTC.

The V call is TRBV4-1, the J call TRBJ2-1, with TRBD2 matching over 11 bases. CDR1 MGHRA and CDR2 YSYEKL come from the germline V gene. The CDR3 runs to 15 residues. The trim removed 3 bases at V and 7 bases at J, leaving 5 bases unmatched. CDR3 sequence: CASSHVAGGQNEQFF. The CDR3 nucleotides read TGCGCCAGCAGCCATGTAGCGGGAGGGCAGAATGAGCAGTTCTTC.

This sequence joins TRBV7-6 and TRBJ2-1, with 7 bases that match TRBD2. Germline V gives CDR1 SGHVS, CDR2 FNYEAQ. V shed 5 bases and J 4 bases; nucleotides not matched to a gene: 8. There are 15 residues in the CDR3. This chain's CDR3 is CASSRSGTEYNEQFF. The CDR3 DNA sequence: TGTGCCAGCAGCCGGAGCGGGACCGAATACAATGAGCAGTTCTTC.

This chain uses TRBV24-1 with TRBJ2-1; 7 bases map to TRBD1. The J segment lost 3 bases and the V segment lost 4 bases, leaving 2 bases of the junction unmatched. The CDR3 runs to 14 residues. The germline CDR1 and CDR2 sequences are KGHDR and SFDVKD. CDR3 amino acids: CATSDNRGYNEQFF. The DNA for the CDR3 is TGTGCCACCAGTGACAACAGGGGCTACAATGAGCAGTTCTTC.

This clone was seen once. The chain carries TRBV6-2 or TRBV6-3 and TRBJ1-2; D ambiguous. The germline V gene encodes CDR1 MNHEY and CDR2 SVGEGT. This CDR3 region has 12 residues. Trimming pared 5 bases from V and 8 bases from J, leaving 12 bases between. The CDR3 DNA follows: TGTGCCAGCAGTCGTTATTCGAGGGGCTACACCTTC. The encoded protein is CASSRYSRGYTF.

This clone was recorded only once. The chain links TRBV18 to TRBJ1-1; 10 nucleotides match TRBD1. The CDR3 contains 17 residues. Trimming at V came to 4 bases and at J to 4 bases, leaving 12 bases not matched to a gene. Germline CDR1 is KGHSH and CDR2 is LQKENI. In nucleotides, the CDR3 is TGTGCCAGCTCACGCAAGACAGGGGGCTCCCAGTTCACTGAAGCTTTCTTT. Translated: CASSRKTGGSQFTEAFF.

V gene TRBV6-5 combines with J gene TRBJ2-5; TRBD2 agrees at 7 bases. Germline V CDR1 and CDR2: MNHEY, SVGAGI. V was clipped by 8 bases and J by 5 bases; unmatched bases: 11. The CDR3 sequence is 14 residues long. CDR3 sequence reads: CASSGTTLEETQYF. DNA of the CDR3: TGTGCCAGCTCCGGGACTACACTGGAGGAGACCCAGTACTTC.

The chain has TRBV10-2 and TRBJ1-2; 9 nucleotides align to TRBD1. The CDR3 extends over 12 amino acids. J was trimmed by 4 bases and V by 8 bases; bases with no gene match: 2. Per germline, CDR1 WSHSY and CDR2 SAAADI. The CDR3 sequence: CASGQGRYGYTF. The CDR3 DNA is TGCGCCAGCGGACAGGGGCGCTATGGCTACACCTTC.

The rearrangement uses TRBV28 and TRBJ2-7, with a possible D match to TRBD2 (7 bases). CDR1 MDHEN and CDR2 SYDVKM come from the germline V gene. This CDR3 is built from 15 residues. The V and J ends lost 10 bases and 2 bases respectively, with 21 bases between them. CDR3 nucleotides: TGTGCCACTACCCTAGGGGGGGGACACGCCTACGAGCAGTACTTC. This codes for CATTLGGGHAYEQYF.

The chain combines TRBV5-1 with TRBJ2-1, with 11 bases fitting TRBD2. Per the germline V gene, CDR1 is SGHRS and CDR2 is YFSETQ. This CDR3 comprises 16 residues. Trimming at V came to 2 bases and at J to 6 bases, leaving 7 bases not matched to a gene. The chain's CDR3 is CASSFSGRGAFNEQFF. The CDR3 coding sequence is TGCGCCAGCAGCTTTAGCGGGAGGGGAGCGTTCAATGAGCAGTTCTTC.